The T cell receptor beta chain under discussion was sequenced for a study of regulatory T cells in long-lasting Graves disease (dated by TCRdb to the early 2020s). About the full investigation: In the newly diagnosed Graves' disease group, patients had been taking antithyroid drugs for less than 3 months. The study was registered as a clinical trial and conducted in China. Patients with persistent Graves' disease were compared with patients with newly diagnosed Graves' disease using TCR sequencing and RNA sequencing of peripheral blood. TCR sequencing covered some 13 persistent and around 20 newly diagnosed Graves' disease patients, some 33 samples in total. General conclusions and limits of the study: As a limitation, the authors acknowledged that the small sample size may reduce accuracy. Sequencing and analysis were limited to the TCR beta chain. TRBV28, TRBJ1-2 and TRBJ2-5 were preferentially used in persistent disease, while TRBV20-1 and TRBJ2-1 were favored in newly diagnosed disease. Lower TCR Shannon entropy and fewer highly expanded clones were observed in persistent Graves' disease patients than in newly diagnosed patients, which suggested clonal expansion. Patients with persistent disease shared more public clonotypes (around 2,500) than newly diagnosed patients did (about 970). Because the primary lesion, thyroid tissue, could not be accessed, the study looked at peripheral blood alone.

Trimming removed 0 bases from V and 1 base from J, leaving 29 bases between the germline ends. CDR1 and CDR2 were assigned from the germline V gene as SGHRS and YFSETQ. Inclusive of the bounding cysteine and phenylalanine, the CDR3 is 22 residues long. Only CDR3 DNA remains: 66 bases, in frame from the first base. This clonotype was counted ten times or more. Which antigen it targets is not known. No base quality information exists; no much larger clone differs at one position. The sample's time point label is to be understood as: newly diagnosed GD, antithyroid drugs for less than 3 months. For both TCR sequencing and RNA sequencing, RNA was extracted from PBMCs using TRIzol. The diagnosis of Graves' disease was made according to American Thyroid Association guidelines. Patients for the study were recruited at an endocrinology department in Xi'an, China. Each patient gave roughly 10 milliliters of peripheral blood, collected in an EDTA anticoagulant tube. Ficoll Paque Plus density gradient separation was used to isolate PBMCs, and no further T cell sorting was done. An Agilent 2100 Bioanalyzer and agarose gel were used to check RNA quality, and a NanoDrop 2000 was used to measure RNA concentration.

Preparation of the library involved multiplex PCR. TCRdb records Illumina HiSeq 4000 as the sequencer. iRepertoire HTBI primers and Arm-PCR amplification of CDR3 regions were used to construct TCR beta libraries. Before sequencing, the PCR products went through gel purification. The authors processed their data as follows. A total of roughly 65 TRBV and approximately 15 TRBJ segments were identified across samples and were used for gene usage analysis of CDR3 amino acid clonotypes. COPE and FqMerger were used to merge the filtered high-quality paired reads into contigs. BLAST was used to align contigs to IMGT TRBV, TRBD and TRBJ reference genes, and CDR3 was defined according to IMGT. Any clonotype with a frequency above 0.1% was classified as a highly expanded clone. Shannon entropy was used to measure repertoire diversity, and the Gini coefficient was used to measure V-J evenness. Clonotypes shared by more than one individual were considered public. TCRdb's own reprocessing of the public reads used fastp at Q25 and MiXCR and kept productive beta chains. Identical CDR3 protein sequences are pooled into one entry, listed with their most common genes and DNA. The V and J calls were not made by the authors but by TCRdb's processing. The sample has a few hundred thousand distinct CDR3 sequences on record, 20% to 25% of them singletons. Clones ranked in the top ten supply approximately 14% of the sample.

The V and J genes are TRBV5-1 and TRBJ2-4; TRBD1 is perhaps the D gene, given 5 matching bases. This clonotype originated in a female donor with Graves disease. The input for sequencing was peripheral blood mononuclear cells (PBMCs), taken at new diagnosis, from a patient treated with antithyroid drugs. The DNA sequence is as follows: TGCGCCAGCAGCTTGGCTAGGGTGACCTTCGGAGCACCAGGGAAGGCCAAAAACATTCAGTACTTC. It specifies CASSLARVTFGAPGKAKNIQYF.